The rows below give T cell receptor beta chains drawn from one sample of a study of blood T cells in healthy people across ages. From the 5' RACE reads, TCRdb called clonotypes with MiXCR, one entry per CDR3 protein. The sample consists of 650,000 or so distinct CDR3 sequences, under 65% of them appearing once. Sequencing used blood. These receptors originate from an elderly woman in good health. Each CDR3 is given with its conserved first and last residue. A D gene is named only where the DNA matches it firmly. Size tells how often a clone was seen (once, few, many) or the class of an expanded clone, and some rows leave it out.

cdr3_nt: TGTGCCACCAGCAGAGTAATGAACAACGAGCAGTACTTC
cdr3_aa: CATSRVMNNEQYF
d_call: -
j_call: TRBJ2-7
v_call: TRBV15
clone_size: -

cdr3_nt: TGCGCCAGCAGCCTGTCCGGGCTTACCTACAATGAGCAGTACTTC
cdr3_aa: CASSLSGLTYNEQYF
d_call: -
j_call: TRBJ2-7
v_call: TRBV5-1
clone_size: -

cdr3_nt: TGTGCCAGCAGCCAAGAGAGCGGGAGCTCCTACGAGCAGTACTTC
cdr3_aa: CASSQESGSSYEQYF
d_call: TRBD2
j_call: TRBJ2-7
v_call: TRBV4-2
clone_size: few

cdr3_nt: TGTGCCGGCAGCTTCCAGGGGTACGAGCAGTACTTC
cdr3_aa: CAGSFQGYEQYF
d_call: -
j_call: TRBJ2-7
v_call: TRBV11-2
clone_size: -

cdr3_nt: TGTGCTAGCCGTAAGAGTCCATACGAGCAGTACTTC
cdr3_aa: CASRKSPYEQYF
d_call: -
j_call: TRBJ2-7
v_call: TRBV27
clone_size: -

cdr3_nt: TGTGCCAGCAGTAGGCGCCAGGGGAGCGGAAAAGAGACCCAGTACTTC
cdr3_aa: CASSRRQGSGKETQYF
d_call: -
j_call: TRBJ2-5
v_call: TRBV6-5
clone_size: -

cdr3_nt: TGTGCCAGCAGCGTAACTAGCGGAACTATTAATGAGCAGTACTTC
cdr3_aa: CASSVTSGTINEQYF
d_call: TRBD2
j_call: TRBJ2-7
v_call: TRBV9
clone_size: -

cdr3_nt: TGTGCCAGCAGCACAGACCGGGACAGACCACGCGAGCAGTACTTC
cdr3_aa: CASSTDRDRPREQYF
d_call: TRBD1
j_call: TRBJ2-7
v_call: TRBV6-6
clone_size: -

cdr3_nt: TGTGCCATCAGGTCGACAAGCGGGAGGCTCTACGAGCAGTACTTC
cdr3_aa: CAIRSTSGRLYEQYF
d_call: TRBD2
j_call: TRBJ2-7
v_call: TRBV10-3
clone_size: -

cdr3_nt: TGTGCCAGCAGTTATGACGGGGTGTCCGTTGAGCAGTACTTC
cdr3_aa: CASSYDGVSVEQYF
d_call: -
j_call: TRBJ2-5
v_call: TRBV6-6
clone_size: -

cdr3_nt: TGTGCCAGCAGTTACGTGGGCATGGGGGTCAATCAGCCCCAGCATTTT
cdr3_aa: CASSYVGMGVNQPQHF
d_call: -
j_call: TRBJ1-5
v_call: TRBV6-6
clone_size: -

cdr3_nt: TGCAGTGCTAGAGATTTTCGGACTGACTACGAGCAGTACTTC
cdr3_aa: CSARDFRTDYEQYF
d_call: -
j_call: TRBJ2-7
v_call: TRBV20-1
clone_size: many

cdr3_nt: TGCAGTGCTAGAGATTGGGTAATAGGGCAGGGAAGGAACGAGCAGTACTTC
cdr3_aa: CSARDWVIGQGRNEQYF
d_call: -
j_call: TRBJ2-7
v_call: TRBV20-1
clone_size: -

cdr3_nt: TGTGCCACCAGCAGTTGGGAAAACAATGAGCAGTTCTTC
cdr3_aa: CATSSWENNEQFF
d_call: -
j_call: TRBJ2-1
v_call: TRBV15
clone_size: -

cdr3_nt: TGTGCCAGCAGCGGGACGGGAGGCTTGACCCAGTACTTC
cdr3_aa: CASSGTGGLTQYF
d_call: TRBD2
j_call: TRBJ2-5
v_call: TRBV6-1
clone_size: -

cdr3_nt: TGCAGCGTTAGTACGGGTGGAGGGAAACTGTTTTTT
cdr3_aa: CSVSTGGGKLFF
d_call: -
j_call: TRBJ1-4
v_call: TRBV29-1
clone_size: many

cdr3_nt: TGCAGCGTTGAATGGGGGTTAGGAAACTATGGCTACACCTTC
cdr3_aa: CSVEWGLGNYGYTF
d_call: -
j_call: TRBJ1-2
v_call: TRBV29-1
clone_size: many

cdr3_nt: TGCAGTGCTACCGACAGATTTAAAGAGACCCAGTACTTC
cdr3_aa: CSATDRFKETQYF
d_call: -
j_call: TRBJ2-5
v_call: TRBV20-1
clone_size: many

cdr3_nt: TGCAGCGTTGAAACCCAAAACACCGGGGAGCTGTTTTTT
cdr3_aa: CSVETQNTGELFF
d_call: -
j_call: TRBJ2-2
v_call: TRBV29-1
clone_size: few

cdr3_nt: TGCGCCAGCAGCTTGGAACCCCGGGGGGAGACCCAGTACTTC
cdr3_aa: CASSLEPRGETQYF
d_call: -
j_call: TRBJ2-5
v_call: TRBV5-1
clone_size: -

cdr3_nt: TGTGCCAGCAATATATGCGGGGAGCACCAAGAGACCCAGTACTTC
cdr3_aa: CASNICGEHQETQYF
d_call: -
j_call: TRBJ2-5
v_call: TRBV2
clone_size: -

cdr3_nt: TGCAGTGCTAGAGTTGGGACAGGGGGCACCGGGGAGCTGTTTTTT
cdr3_aa: CSARVGTGGTGELFF
d_call: TRBD1
j_call: TRBJ2-2
v_call: TRBV20-1
clone_size: few

cdr3_nt: TGCGCCAGCAGCTTGGATACGTTGAGCACTGAAGCTTTCTTT
cdr3_aa: CASSLDTLSTEAFF
d_call: -
j_call: TRBJ1-1
v_call: TRBV5-1
clone_size: -

cdr3_nt: TGTGCCAGCAGTTTATCTCGGCCAGATACGCAGTATTTT
cdr3_aa: CASSLSRPDTQYF
d_call: -
j_call: TRBJ2-3
v_call: TRBV27
clone_size: -

cdr3_nt: TGTGCCAGCAGCCAGGGACAGGGAGTAAACCGGGAGCTGTTTTTT
cdr3_aa: CASSQGQGVNRELFF
d_call: TRBD1
j_call: TRBJ2-2
v_call: TRBV12-3/TRBV12-4
clone_size: many

cdr3_nt: TGTGCCAGCAGTTTCGGGGCAGCTAACTATGGCTACACCTTC
cdr3_aa: CASSFGAANYGYTF
d_call: -
j_call: TRBJ1-2
v_call: TRBV12-3/TRBV12-4
clone_size: -

cdr3_nt: TGTGCCACCAGTGATTTGACGGGGGGGCGCACAGATACGCAGTATTTT
cdr3_aa: CATSDLTGGRTDTQYF
d_call: TRBD2
j_call: TRBJ2-3
v_call: TRBV24-1
clone_size: few

cdr3_nt: TGTGCCAGCGCTCAGTCGGGGGCCTCCTACAATGAGCAGTTCTTC
cdr3_aa: CASAQSGASYNEQFF
d_call: -
j_call: TRBJ2-1
v_call: TRBV7-3
clone_size: many

cdr3_nt: TGTGCCAGCGGCCCGGGTACGCAGTATTTT
cdr3_aa: CASGPGTQYF
d_call: -
j_call: TRBJ2-3
v_call: TRBV28
clone_size: -

cdr3_nt: TGTGCCAGCAGCCCAGGGGAACTAACTAATGAAAAACTGTTTTTT
cdr3_aa: CASSPGELTNEKLFF
d_call: -
j_call: TRBJ1-4
v_call: TRBV7-9
clone_size: -